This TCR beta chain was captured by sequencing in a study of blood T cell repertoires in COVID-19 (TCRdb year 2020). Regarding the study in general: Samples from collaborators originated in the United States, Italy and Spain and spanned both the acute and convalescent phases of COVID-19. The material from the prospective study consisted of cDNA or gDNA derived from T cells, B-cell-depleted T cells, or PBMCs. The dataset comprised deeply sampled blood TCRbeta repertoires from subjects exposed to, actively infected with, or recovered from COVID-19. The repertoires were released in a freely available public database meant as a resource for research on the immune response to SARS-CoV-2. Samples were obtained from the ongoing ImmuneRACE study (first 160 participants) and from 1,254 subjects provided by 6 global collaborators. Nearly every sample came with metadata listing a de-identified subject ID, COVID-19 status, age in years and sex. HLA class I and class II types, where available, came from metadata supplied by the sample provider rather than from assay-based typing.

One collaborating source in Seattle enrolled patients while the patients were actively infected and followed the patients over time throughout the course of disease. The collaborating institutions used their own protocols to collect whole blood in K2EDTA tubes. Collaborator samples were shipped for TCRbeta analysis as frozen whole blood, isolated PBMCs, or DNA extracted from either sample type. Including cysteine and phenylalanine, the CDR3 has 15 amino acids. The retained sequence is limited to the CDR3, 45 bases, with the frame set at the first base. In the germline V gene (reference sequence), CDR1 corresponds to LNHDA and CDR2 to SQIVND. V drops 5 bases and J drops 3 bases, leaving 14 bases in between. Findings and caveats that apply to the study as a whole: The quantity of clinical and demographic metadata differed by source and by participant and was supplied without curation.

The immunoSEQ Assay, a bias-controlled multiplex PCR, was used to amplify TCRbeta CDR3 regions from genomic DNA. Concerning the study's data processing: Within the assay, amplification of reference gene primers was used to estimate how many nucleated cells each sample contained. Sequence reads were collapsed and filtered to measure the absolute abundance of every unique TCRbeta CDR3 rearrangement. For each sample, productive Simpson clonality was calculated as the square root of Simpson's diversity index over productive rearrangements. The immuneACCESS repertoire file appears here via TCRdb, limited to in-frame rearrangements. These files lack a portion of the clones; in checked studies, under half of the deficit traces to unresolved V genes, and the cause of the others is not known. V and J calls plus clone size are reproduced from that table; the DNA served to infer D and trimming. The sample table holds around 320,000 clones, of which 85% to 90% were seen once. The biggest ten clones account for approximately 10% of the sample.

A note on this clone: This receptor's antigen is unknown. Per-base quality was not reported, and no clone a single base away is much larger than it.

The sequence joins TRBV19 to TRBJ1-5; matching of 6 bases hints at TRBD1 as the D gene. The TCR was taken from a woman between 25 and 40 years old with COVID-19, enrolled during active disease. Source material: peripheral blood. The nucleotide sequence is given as TGTGCCAGTAGTGCGGACAGTTTGCCCAATCAGCCCCAGCATTTT. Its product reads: CASSADSLPNQPQHF.